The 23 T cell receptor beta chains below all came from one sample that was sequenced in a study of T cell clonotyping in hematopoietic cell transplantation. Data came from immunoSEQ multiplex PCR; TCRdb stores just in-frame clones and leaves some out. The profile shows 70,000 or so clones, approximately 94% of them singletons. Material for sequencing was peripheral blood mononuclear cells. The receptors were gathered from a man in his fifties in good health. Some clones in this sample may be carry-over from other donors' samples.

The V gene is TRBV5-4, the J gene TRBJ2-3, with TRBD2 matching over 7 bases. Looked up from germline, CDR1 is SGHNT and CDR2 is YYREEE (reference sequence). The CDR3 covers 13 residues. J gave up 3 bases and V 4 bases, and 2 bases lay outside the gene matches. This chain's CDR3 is CASSRGGTDTQYF. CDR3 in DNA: TGTGCCAGCAGCCGGGGAGGGACAGATACGCAGTATTTT.

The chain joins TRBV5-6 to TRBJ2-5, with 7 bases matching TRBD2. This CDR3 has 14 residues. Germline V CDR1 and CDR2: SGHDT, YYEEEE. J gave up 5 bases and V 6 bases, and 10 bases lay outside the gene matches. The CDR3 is CASMGGRGAETQYF. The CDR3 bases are TGTGCCAGCATGGGAGGGAGGGGCGCGGAGACCCAGTACTTC.

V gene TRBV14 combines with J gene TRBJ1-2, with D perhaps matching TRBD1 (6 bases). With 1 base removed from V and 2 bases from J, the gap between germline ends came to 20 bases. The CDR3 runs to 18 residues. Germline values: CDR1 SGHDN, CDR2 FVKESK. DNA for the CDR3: TGTGCCAGCAGCCAAGCGGGGGCGCAGGTATTTTTGAACTATGGCTACACCTTC. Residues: CASSQAGAQVFLNYGYTF.

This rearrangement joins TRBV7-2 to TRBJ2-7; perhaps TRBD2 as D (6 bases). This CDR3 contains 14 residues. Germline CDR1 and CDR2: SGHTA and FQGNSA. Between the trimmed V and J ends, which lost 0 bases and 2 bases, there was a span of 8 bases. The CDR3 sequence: CASSLARGPYEQYF. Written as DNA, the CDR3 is TGTGCCAGCAGCTTAGCGCGGGGTCCCTACGAGCAGTACTTC.

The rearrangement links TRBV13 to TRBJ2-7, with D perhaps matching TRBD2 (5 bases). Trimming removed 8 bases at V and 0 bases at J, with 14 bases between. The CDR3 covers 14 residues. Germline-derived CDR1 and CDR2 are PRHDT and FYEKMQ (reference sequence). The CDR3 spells CASSYSGVSYEQYF. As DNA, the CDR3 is TGTGCCAGCTCTTATTCCGGGGTCTCCTACGAGCAGTACTTC.

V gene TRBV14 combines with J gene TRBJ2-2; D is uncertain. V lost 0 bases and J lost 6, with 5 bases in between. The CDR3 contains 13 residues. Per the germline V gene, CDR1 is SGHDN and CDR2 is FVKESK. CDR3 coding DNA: TGTGCCAGCAGCCAAGATTTAGCCGGGGAGCTGTTTTTT. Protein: CASSQDLAGELFF. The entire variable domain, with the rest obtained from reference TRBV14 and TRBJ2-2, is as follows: EAGVTQFPSHSVIEKGQTVTLRCDPISGHDNLYWYRRVMGKEIKFLLHFVKESKQDESGMPNNRFLAERTGGTYSTLKVQPAELEDSGVYFCASSQDLAGELFFGEGSRLTVL.

The CDR3 DNA sequence: TGTGCCAGCAGTGATCGTTCCGGGACAGGCGCTTATAGCAATCAGCCCCAGCATTTT. Its protein is CASSDRSGTGAYSNQPQHF. The V and J genes are TRBV6-1 and TRBJ1-5; 8 nucleotides match TRBD1. The CDR3 contains 19 residues. Trimming took 3 bases from V and 0 from J; bases not matched to a gene: 13. Germline assignment: CDR1 MNHNS and CDR2 SASEGT.

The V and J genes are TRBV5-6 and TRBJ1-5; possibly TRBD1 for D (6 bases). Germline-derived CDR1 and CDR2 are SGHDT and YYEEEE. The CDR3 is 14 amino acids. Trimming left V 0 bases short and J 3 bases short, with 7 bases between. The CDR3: CASSLDRDNQPQHF. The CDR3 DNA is TGTGCCAGCAGCTTGGACAGGGACAATCAGCCCCAGCATTTT.

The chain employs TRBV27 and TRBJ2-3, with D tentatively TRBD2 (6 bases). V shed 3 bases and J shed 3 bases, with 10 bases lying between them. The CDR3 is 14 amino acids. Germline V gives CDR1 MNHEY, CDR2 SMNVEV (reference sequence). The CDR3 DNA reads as TGTGCCAGCAGTTTGGGGGGTAGGACAGATACGCAGTATTTT. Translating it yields CASSLGGRTDTQYF.

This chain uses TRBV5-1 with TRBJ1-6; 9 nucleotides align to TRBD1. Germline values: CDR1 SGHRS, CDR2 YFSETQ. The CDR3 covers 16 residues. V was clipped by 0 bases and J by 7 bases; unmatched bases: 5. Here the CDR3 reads CASSLVTGGKNSPLHF. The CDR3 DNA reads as TGCGCCAGCAGCTTGGTAACAGGGGGCAAGAATTCACCCCTCCACTTT. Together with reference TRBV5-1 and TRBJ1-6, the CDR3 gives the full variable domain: KAGVTQTPRYLIKTRGQQVTLSCSPISGHRSVSWYQQTPGQGLQFLFEYFSETQRNKGNFPGRFSGRQFSNSRSEMNVSTLELGDSALYLCASSLVTGGKNSPLHFGNGTRLTVT.

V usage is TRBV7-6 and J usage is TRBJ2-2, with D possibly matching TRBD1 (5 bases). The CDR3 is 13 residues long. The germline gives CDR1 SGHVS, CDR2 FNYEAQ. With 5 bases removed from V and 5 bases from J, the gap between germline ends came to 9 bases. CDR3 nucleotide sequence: TGTGCCAGCAGCCTGGACACTACCGGGGAGCTGTTTTTT. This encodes CASSLDTTGELFF. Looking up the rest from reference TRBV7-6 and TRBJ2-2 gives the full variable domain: GAGVSQSPRYKVTKRGQDVALRCDPISGHVSLYWYRQALGQGPEFLTYFNYEAQQDKSGLPNDRFSAERPEGSISTLTIQRTEQRDSAMYRCASSLDTTGELFFGEGSRLTVL.

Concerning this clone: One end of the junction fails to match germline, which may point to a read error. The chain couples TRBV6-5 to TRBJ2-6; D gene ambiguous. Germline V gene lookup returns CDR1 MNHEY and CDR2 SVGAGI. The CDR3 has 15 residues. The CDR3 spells CACRTESSGANVLTF. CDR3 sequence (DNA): TGTGCCTGCAGGACCGAGAGCTCTGGGGCCAACGTCCTGACTTTC.

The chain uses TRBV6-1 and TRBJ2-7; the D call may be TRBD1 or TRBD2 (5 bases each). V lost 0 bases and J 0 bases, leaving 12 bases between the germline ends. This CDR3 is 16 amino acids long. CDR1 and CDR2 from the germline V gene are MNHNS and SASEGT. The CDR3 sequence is CASSEAYGTVSYEQYF. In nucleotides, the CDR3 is TGTGCCAGCAGTGAAGCGTATGGGACGGTCTCCTACGAGCAGTACTTC.

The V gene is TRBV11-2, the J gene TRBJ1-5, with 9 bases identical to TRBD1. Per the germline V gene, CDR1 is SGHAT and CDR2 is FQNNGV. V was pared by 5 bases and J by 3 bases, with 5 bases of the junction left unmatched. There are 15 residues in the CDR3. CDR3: CASSAGTGNNQPQHF. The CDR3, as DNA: TGTGCCAGCAGCGCCGGGACAGGGAACAATCAGCCCCAGCATTTT.

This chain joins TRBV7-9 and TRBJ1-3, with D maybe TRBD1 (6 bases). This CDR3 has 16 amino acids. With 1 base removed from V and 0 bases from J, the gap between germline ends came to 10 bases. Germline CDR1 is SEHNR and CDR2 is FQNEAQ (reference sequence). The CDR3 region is CASSLEQGYSGNTIYF. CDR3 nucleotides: TGTGCCAGCAGCTTAGAACAGGGCTACTCTGGAAACACCATATATTTT.

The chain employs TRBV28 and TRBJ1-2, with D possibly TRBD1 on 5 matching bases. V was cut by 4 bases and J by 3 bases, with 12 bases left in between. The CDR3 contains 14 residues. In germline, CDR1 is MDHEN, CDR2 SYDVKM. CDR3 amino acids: CASSSGTLDYGYTF. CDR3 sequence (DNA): TGTGCCAGCAGTTCCGGGACTCTTGACTATGGCTACACCTTC.

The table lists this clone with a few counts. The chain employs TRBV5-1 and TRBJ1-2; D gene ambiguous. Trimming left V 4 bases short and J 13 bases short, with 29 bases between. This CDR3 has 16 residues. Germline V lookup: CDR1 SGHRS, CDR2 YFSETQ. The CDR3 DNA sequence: TGCGCCAGCAGCCCGAGTTTGTCAGGCGGTATTTATGGCGGCACCTTC. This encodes CASSPSLSGGIYGGTF.

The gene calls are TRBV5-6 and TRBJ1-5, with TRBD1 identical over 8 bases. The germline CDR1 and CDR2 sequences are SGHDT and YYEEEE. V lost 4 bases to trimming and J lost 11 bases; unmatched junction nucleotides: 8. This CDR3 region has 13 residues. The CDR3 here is CASSKDRGSAQHF. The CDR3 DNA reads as TGTGCCAGCAGCAAAGACAGGGGATCAGCCCAGCATTTT.

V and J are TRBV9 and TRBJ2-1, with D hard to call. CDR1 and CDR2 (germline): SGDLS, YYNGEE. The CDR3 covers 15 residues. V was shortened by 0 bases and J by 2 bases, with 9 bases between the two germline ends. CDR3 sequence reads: CASSVGQAAYNEQFF. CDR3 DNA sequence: TGTGCCAGCAGCGTAGGGCAGGCAGCCTACAATGAGCAGTTCTTC.

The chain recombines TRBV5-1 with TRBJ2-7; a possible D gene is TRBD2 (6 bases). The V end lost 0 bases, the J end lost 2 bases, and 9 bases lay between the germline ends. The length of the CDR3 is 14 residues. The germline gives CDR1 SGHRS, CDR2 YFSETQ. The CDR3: CASSLDRETYEQYF. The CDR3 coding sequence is TGCGCCAGCAGCTTGGACCGGGAGACCTACGAGCAGTACTTC.

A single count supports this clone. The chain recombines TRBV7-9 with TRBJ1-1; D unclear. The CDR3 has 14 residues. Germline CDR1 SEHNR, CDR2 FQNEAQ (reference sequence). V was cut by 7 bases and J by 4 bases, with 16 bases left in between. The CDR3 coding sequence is TGTGCCAGCACTCCGGACGGAAGGAGCACTGAAGCTTTCTTT. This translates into CASTPDGRSTEAFF.

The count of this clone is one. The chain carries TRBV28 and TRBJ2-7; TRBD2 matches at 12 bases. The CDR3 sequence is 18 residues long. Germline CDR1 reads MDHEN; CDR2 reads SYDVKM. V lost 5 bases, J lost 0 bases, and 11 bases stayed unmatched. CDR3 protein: CASSHDRLAGVSSYEQYF. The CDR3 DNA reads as TGTGCCAGCAGTCACGACAGACTAGCGGGGGTTAGCTCCTACGAGCAGTACTTC. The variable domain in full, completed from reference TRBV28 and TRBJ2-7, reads DVKVTQSSRYLVKRTGEKVFLECVQDMDHENMFWYRQDPGLGLRLIYFSYDVKMKEKGDIPEGYSVSREKKERFSLILESASTNQTSMYLCASSHDRLAGVSSYEQYFGPGTRLTVT.

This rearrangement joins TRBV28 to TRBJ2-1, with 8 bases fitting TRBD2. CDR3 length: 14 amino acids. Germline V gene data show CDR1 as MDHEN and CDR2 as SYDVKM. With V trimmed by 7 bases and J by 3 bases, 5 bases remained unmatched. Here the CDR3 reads CASTRLANYNEQFF. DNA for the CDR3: TGTGCCAGCACCCGACTAGCGAACTACAATGAGCAGTTCTTC.